This T cell receptor beta chain was retrieved from a study of T cell responses to AZD1222 COVID-19 vaccine. Overall study results and limits: Donor demographics were predominantly white British with a female majority; clonal diversity may be underestimated.

TCRdb's copy holds only in-frame clones and misses some; the assay was immunoSEQ multiplex PCR. The sample yields around 150,000 clones, about nine tenths seen once. Regarding this clone: What it binds is unknown.

This CDR3 is built from 14 residues. Germline V gene sequence: CDR1 KGHSH, CDR2 LQKENI. V was cut by 5 bases and J by 6 bases, with 14 bases left in between. The specimen comprised peripheral blood, sampled 28 days after the second AZD1222 dose. The clonotype originates from an adult who received the AZD1222 COVID-19 vaccine. The genes are TRBV18 and TRBJ1-5; D possibly corresponds to TRBD1 (6 bases). The CDR3 DNA reads as TGTGCCAGCTCAGGCACAGGGTCCGGTCAGCCCCAGCATTTT. This translates into CASSGTGSGQPQHF. Complete variable domain (other parts from reference TRBV18 and TRBJ1-5): NAGVMQNPRHLVRRRGQEARLRCSPMKGHSHVYWYRQLPEEGLKFMVYLQKENIIDESGMPKERFSAEFPKEGPSILRIQQVVRGDSAAYFCASSGTGSGQPQHFGDGTRLSIL.